Each of the 15 T cell receptor beta chains below was sequenced from the same sample in a study of blood T cell repertoires in COVID-19. Assay used: immunoSEQ multiplex PCR; TCRdb lists only in-frame clones, some missing. The sample has roughly 200,000 clones; 79% are singletons. The sequenced sample consisted of peripheral blood. The receptors were sampled from a woman between 35 and 50 years old with COVID-19, enrolled during active disease.

The V gene is TRBV6-6, the J gene TRBJ2-2; 8 bases agree with TRBD2. V lost 5 bases, J lost 6 bases, and 8 bases stayed unmatched. The CDR3 is 15 amino acids. The germline V gene has CDR1 MNHNY and CDR2 SVGAGI (reference sequence). As DNA, the CDR3 is TGTGCCAGCAGTCCCACCGGGACTAGAGCCGGGGAGCTGTTTTTT. Its protein product is CASSPTGTRAGELFF.

CDR3 coding DNA: TGTGCCAGCACGCAGGGGAGTGGTTTGGGGGCCGGTAACTATGGCTACACCTTC. Residues: CASTQGSGLGAGNYGYTF. V usage is TRBV5-4 and J usage is TRBJ1-2, with D possibly being TRBD1 (6 bases). V dropped 6 bases and J dropped 1 base, with 25 bases sitting between them. CDR3 length: 18 residues. The germline V gene encodes CDR1 SGHNT and CDR2 YYREEE (reference sequence).

In its sample, this clone was seen once. The chain uses TRBV25-1 and TRBJ1-1; D is uncertain. Germline CDR1 reads MGHDK; CDR2 reads SYGVNS. Between the trimmed V and J ends, which lost 10 bases and 0 bases, there was a span of 24 bases. There are 17 residues in the CDR3. The CDR3 here is CATAGRIGLSMNTEAFF. DNA for the CDR3: TGTGCCACTGCGGGTCGAATAGGTCTAAGTATGAACACTGAAGCTTTCTTT.

In its sample, this clone was seen a few times. The chain uses TRBV4-3 and TRBJ1-1; D may be TRBD1 (6 bases). The V and J ends lost 0 bases and 4 bases respectively, with 9 bases between them. The CDR3 loop spans 14 amino acids. Germline V CDR1 and CDR2: LGHNA, YSLEER. CDR3 amino acids: CASSQEFRGTEAFF. CDR3 DNA sequence: TGCGCCAGCAGCCAAGAATTCAGGGGCACTGAAGCTTTCTTT.

This clone has only a few counts. The rearrangement joins TRBV6-5 to TRBJ2-2; TRBD1 is a possible D gene (5 bases). Germline loops: CDR1 MNHEY, CDR2 SVGAGI. The V and J ends lost 6 bases and 3 bases respectively, with 11 bases between them. The CDR3 loop spans 14 amino acids. In nucleotides, the CDR3 is TGTGCCAGCAGGATAGACAGAGACACCGGGGAGCTGTTTTTT. Translation: CASRIDRDTGELFF.

This clone appeared a few times. The genes are TRBV18 and TRBJ1-5; D is ambiguous. The V gene lost 5 bases and the J gene lost 6 bases, with 17 bases spanning the gap. Germline CDR1 KGHSH, CDR2 LQKENI. There are 15 residues in the CDR3. CDR3 nucleotide sequence: TGTGCCAGCTCAAGAGGTGGAATGGAGTTTCAGCCCCAGCATTTT. Translation gives CASSRGGMEFQPQHF.

V usage is TRBV4-2 and J usage is TRBJ2-4, with 8 bases that match TRBD1. The J segment lost 2 bases and the V segment lost 4 bases, leaving 7 bases of the junction unmatched. Germline V lookup: CDR1 LGHNA, CDR2 YNFKEQ. This CDR3 is built from 16 residues. DNA for the CDR3: TGTGCCAGCAGCCCGCGGACAGGGCTGACCAAAAACATTCAGTACTTC. Translating it yields CASSPRTGLTKNIQYF.

The chain carries TRBV25-1 and TRBJ2-3; D gene unclear. Between the trimmed V and J ends, which lost 4 bases and 1 base, there was a span of 12 bases. Germline CDR1 and CDR2: MGHDK and SYGVNS. The CDR3 has 15 amino acids. The CDR3 spells CASSGPIPGTDTQYF. The CDR3 nucleotides are TGTGCCAGCAGTGGCCCCATCCCAGGCACAGATACGCAGTATTTT.

This clone has just one count. This rearrangement joins TRBV13 to TRBJ2-1, with 10 bases matching TRBD2. The germline CDR1 and CDR2 sequences are PRHDT and FYEKMQ (reference sequence). The V gene end was trimmed by 5 bases and the J gene end by 7 bases; junction bases not matched to a gene: 11. The CDR3 totals 16 residues. CDR3 protein: CASSPWGSGGSNEQFF. CDR3 sequence (DNA): TGTGCCAGCAGCCCCTGGGGTAGCGGGGGGTCAAATGAGCAGTTCTTC.

The J gene is TRBJ2-6, the V gene TRBV29-1; a weak D match, TRBD2 (7 bases). CDR1 and CDR2 (germline): SQVTM, ANQGSEA. The CDR3 totals 14 residues. V was cut by 3 bases and J by 4 bases, with 10 bases left in between. The CDR3 bases are TGCAGCGTTGACCGGGGGGCAGGGGCCAACGTCCTGACTTTC. It yields the protein CSVDRGAGANVLTF. The full variable domain, completed using reference TRBV29-1 and TRBJ2-6, is SAVISQKPSRDICQRGTSLTIQCQVDSQVTMMFWYRQQPGQSLTLIATANQGSEATYESGFVIDKFPISRPNLTFSTLTVSNMSPEDSSIYLCSVDRGAGANVLTFGAGSRLTVL.

This chain uses TRBV9 with TRBJ1-1; D possibly corresponds to TRBD1 (6 bases). The germline V and J ends were trimmed by 3 bases and 4 bases, with 16 bases remaining between them. CDR1 SGDLS and CDR2 YYNGEE come from the germline V gene. The CDR3 is made up of 15 amino acids. In DNA, the CDR3 is TGTGCCAGCAGCGCCGAGGGGGTCGTGGGCACTGAAGCTTTCTTT. Its translation: CASSAEGVVGTEAFF.

V usage is TRBV4-1 and J usage is TRBJ2-7, with TRBD1 identical over 9 bases. This CDR3 contains 16 residues. V lost 0 bases, J lost 4 bases, and 7 bases stayed unmatched. Germline V CDR1 and CDR2: MGHRA, YSYEKL. CDR3 residues: CASSQDAGQGAYEQYF. The DNA for the CDR3 is TGCGCCAGCAGCCAAGATGCGGGACAGGGTGCGTACGAGCAGTACTTC.

This chain links TRBV15 with TRBJ1-1; 7 bases agree with TRBD1. Looked up from germline, CDR1 is LNHNV and CDR2 is YYDKDF (reference sequence). This CDR3 region has 13 residues. V gave up 1 base and J gave up 12 bases; unmatched junction bases: 8. For the CDR3, the DNA is TGTGCCACCAGCAGAGGTCAGACAGGGTCGCCTTTCTTT. Protein product: CATSRGQTGSPFF.

This chain joins TRBV2 and TRBJ2-2; 10 bases line up with TRBD1. The CDR3 is 15 amino acids. The V gene's germline CDR1 is SNHLY and CDR2 FYNNEI. The J segment lost 14 bases and the V segment lost 0 bases, leaving 9 bases of the junction unmatched. In DNA, the CDR3 is TGTGCCAGCAGTGAAGCACGGACGACAGGGGGCACCCTGTTTTTT. Protein product: CASSEARTTGGTLFF.

This clone was recorded only once. This chain joins TRBV11-2 and TRBJ2-1; 14 nucleotides match TRBD2. The CDR3 is 16 residues long. Trimming at V came to 0 bases and at J to 10 bases, leaving 5 bases not matched to a gene. CDR1 is SGHAT, CDR2 FQNNGV, per germline. CDR3 nucleotide sequence: TGTGCCAGCAGCTTAGACGGGGGACTAGCGGGAGCCGAGCAGTTCTTC. This translates into CASSLDGGLAGAEQFF.